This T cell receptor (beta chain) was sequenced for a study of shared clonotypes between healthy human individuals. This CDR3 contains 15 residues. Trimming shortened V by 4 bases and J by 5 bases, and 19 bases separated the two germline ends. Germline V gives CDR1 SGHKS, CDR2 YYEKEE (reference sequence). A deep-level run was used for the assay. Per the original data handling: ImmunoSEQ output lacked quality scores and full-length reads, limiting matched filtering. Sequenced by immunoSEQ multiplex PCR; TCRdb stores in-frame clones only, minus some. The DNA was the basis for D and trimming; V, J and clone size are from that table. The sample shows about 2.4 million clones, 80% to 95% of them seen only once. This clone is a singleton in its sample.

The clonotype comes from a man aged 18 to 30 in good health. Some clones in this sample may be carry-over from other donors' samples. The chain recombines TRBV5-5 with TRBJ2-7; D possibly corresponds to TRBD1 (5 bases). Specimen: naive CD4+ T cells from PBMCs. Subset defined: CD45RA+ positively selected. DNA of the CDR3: TGTGCCAGCAGCCGCACTCCAGGGAAAAGTAACGAGCAGTACTTC. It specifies CASSRTPGKSNEQYF. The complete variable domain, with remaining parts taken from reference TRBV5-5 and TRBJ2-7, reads DAGVTQSPTHLIKTRGQQVTLRCSPISGHKSVSWYQQVLGQGPQFIFQYYEKEERGRGNFPDRFSARQFPNYSSELNVNALLLGDSALYLCASSRTPGKSNEQYFGPGTRLTVT.